What follows are 18 T cell receptor beta chains derived from one specimen sequenced in a study of blood T cells in healthy people across ages. Primed by a sample-barcoded 5' primer and a J-beta primer mix, a second PCR proceeded for about 7 to 11 cycles. MiXCR, run by TCRdb on the 5' RACE reads, gives a single entry per CDR3 protein. The sample includes approximately 850,000 distinct CDR3 sequences, under 45% of them seen just once. The sequenced sample was blood. Source of these receptors: a man in his sixties in good health.

CDR3 bases: TGCGCCAGCAGCATACAGGGTGTCCCCAGCACAGATACGCAGTATTTT. It translates to CASSIQGVPSTDTQYF. The genes are TRBV5-1 and TRBJ2-3, with D possibly being TRBD1 (6 bases). The V gene's germline CDR1 is SGHRS and CDR2 YFSETQ. The CDR3 runs 16 residues. The V gene lost 4 bases and the J gene lost 0 bases, with 15 bases spanning the gap. Combining the CDR3 with reference TRBV5-1 and TRBJ2-3 gives the whole variable domain KAGVTQTPRYLIKTRGQQVTLSCSPISGHRSVSWYQQTPGQGLQFLFEYFSETQRNKGNFPGRFSGRQFSNSRSEMNVSTLELGDSALYLCASSIQGVPSTDTQYFGPGTRLTVL.

The CDR3 nucleotides read TGCGCCAGCAGCCAAGAAGAGGATTGGCATACCTATGGCTACACCTTC. Protein: CASSQEEDWHTYGYTF. The rearrangement uses TRBV4-1 and TRBJ1-2; D unresolved. Germline V gene sequence: CDR1 MGHRA, CDR2 YSYEKL. Trimming cost V 0 bases and J 4 bases, with 15 bases left between them. The CDR3 has 16 amino acids.

V and J are TRBV27 and TRBJ2-1; 7 nucleotides match TRBD2. With V trimmed by 6 bases and J by 5 bases, 4 bases remained unmatched. The CDR3 runs to 13 residues. Germline CDR1 MNHEY, CDR2 SMNVEV (reference sequence). The CDR3 here is CASSDTSDNEQFF. DNA of the CDR3: TGTGCCAGCAGCGACACTAGCGACAATGAGCAGTTCTTC.

The rearrangement links TRBV27 to TRBJ2-7; TRBD1 matches 11 bases. The length of the CDR3 is 15 residues. The germline gives CDR1 MNHEY, CDR2 SMNVEV (reference sequence). V dropped 6 bases and J dropped 4; count of bases not matched to a gene: 8. The CDR3 here is CASRGLGQGVYEQYF. In DNA form, the CDR3 reads TGTGCCAGCAGAGGGCTGGGACAGGGGGTGTACGAGCAGTACTTC.

In its sample, this clonotype was seen a few times. This rearrangement joins TRBV3-1 to TRBJ1-1, with 8 positions matching TRBD1. V lost 3 bases and J lost 4; bases outside the gene matches: 4. CDR3 size: 14 residues. CDR1 and CDR2 from the germline V gene are LGHDT and YNNKEL (reference sequence). As DNA, the CDR3 is TGTGCCAGCAGCCACCTGACAGGGGCCACTGAAGCTTTCTTT. Encoded protein: CASSHLTGATEAFF.

This clonotype was counted only a few times. This chain joins TRBV20-1 and TRBJ2-7; the match to TRBD2 covers 9 bases. The J segment lost 3 bases and the V segment lost 4 bases, leaving 4 bases of the junction unmatched. The CDR3 spans 13 residues. The germline CDR1 and CDR2 sequences are DFQATT and SNEGSKA (reference sequence). The CDR3 is CSAKTAGGYEQYF. The CDR3 nucleotides read TGCAGTGCTAAGACAGCGGGAGGCTACGAGCAGTACTTC.

Only a few counts were recorded for this clonotype. V gene TRBV12-3 or TRBV12-4 combines with J gene TRBJ2-5; either TRBD1 or TRBD2 may fit D (5 bases each). The assigned J gene may be wrong: the sequence end matches TRBJ2-7 better. This CDR3 spans 14 amino acids. Here the CDR3 reads CASSLALRGGEQYF. In DNA form, the CDR3 reads TGTGCCAGCAGTTTGGCCCTTCGTGGGGGCGAGCAGTACTTC.

The rearrangement uses TRBV11-2 and TRBJ2-3; 7 bases map to TRBD2. CDR3 length equals 16 residues. The J segment lost 0 bases and the V segment lost 6 bases, leaving 9 bases of the junction unmatched. Germline CDR1 reads SGHAT; CDR2 reads FQNNGV. The CDR3 DNA follows: TGTGCCAGCAGAGTATTTGCGGGGGATAGCACAGATACGCAGTATTTT. Residues: CASRVFAGDSTDTQYF.

J is TRBJ2-5 and V is TRBV3-1; D uncertain. Looked up from germline, CDR1 is LGHDT and CDR2 is YNNKEL (reference sequence). The CDR3 length is 13 residues. The V end lost 3 bases, the J end lost 4 bases, and 9 bases lay between the germline ends. DNA for the CDR3: TGTGCCAGCAGCCAGGGGTCCCGAGAGACCCAGTACTTC. Its translation: CASSQGSRETQYF.

A single count supports this clonotype. The CDR3 DNA reads TGCAGTGCGCGGGACACCCGGGGCACTGAAGCTTTCTTT. This codes for CSARDTRGTEAFF. V usage is TRBV20-1 and J usage is TRBJ1-1, with D perhaps matching TRBD1 (6 bases). Trimming stripped 6 bases from V and 4 bases from J, with 15 bases between. CDR1 is DFQATT, CDR2 SNEGSKA, per germline (reference sequence). CDR3 length equals 13 residues.

This clonotype appeared a few times. The rearrangement joins TRBV20-1 to TRBJ1-4; a weak D match, TRBD1 (5 bases). The V gene's germline CDR1 is DFQATT and CDR2 SNEGSKA (reference sequence). The CDR3 consists of 13 residues. V lost 7 bases, J lost 7 bases, and 16 bases lay in between. This chain's CDR3 is CSVQKQGGEKLFF. CDR3 DNA sequence: TGCAGTGTTCAAAAGCAGGGAGGTGAAAAACTGTTTTTT.

The chain recombines TRBV6-1 with TRBJ2-2; tentative D call: TRBD1 (7 bases). The CDR3 covers 16 residues. CDR1 is MNHNS, CDR2 SASEGT, per germline. V gave up 2 bases and J gave up 4 bases, with 14 bases separating them. The CDR3: CASSERGDRSTGELFF. In DNA form, the CDR3 reads TGTGCCAGCAGTGAAAGGGGGGACAGATCCACCGGGGAGCTGTTTTTT.

This clonotype was seen a handful of times. The rearrangement uses TRBV27 and TRBJ1-1, with TRBD1 identical over 11 bases. V lost 5 bases to trimming and J lost 3 bases; unmatched junction nucleotides: 5. CDR3 length equals 15 residues. Germline V CDR1 and CDR2: MNHEY, SMNVEV (reference sequence). The CDR3 loop reads CASSDRTGGHTEAFF. The CDR3 coding sequence is TGTGCCAGCAGTGACAGGACAGGGGGCCACACTGAAGCTTTCTTT.

The chain couples TRBV7-2 to TRBJ1-3; TRBD1 is a possible D gene (6 bases). The V and J ends lost 4 bases and 0 bases respectively, with 13 bases between them. The germline V gene has CDR1 SGHTA and CDR2 FQGNSA. The CDR3 is 16 residues long. The CDR3 here is CASSSAGTNSGNTIYF. DNA for the CDR3: TGTGCCAGCAGCTCAGCCGGGACAAACTCTGGAAACACCATATATTTT. The full variable domain, its missing parts supplied by reference TRBV7-2 and TRBJ1-3, is GAGVSQSPSNKVTEKGKDVELRCDPISGHTALYWYRQSLGQGLEFLIYFQGNSAPDKSGLPSDRFSAERTGGSVSTLTIQRTQQEDSAVYLCASSSAGTNSGNTIYFGEGSWLTVV.

The chain carries TRBV20-1 and TRBJ1-6, with D possibly matching TRBD1 (6 bases). Trimming took off 3 bases at V and 0 bases at J, with 12 bases between the two ends. Germline CDR1 reads DFQATT; CDR2 reads SNEGSKA (reference sequence). There are 16 residues in the CDR3. CDR3 region: CSASPGQSSYNSPLHF. The CDR3 DNA reads as TGCAGTGCTAGCCCCGGACAGAGCTCCTATAATTCACCCCTCCACTTT.

Ten or more counts support this clonotype. V is TRBV9 and J is TRBJ2-7; TRBD1 might be the D (6 bases). V lost 4 bases and J lost 0, with 11 bases in between. The CDR3 length is 14 residues. In germline, CDR1 is SGDLS, CDR2 YYNGEE. This CDR3 reads CASSQRQASYEQYF. The CDR3 DNA reads TGTGCCAGCAGCCAGAGACAGGCCTCCTACGAGCAGTACTTC.

The chain carries TRBV6-2 or TRBV6-3 and TRBJ2-1; 9 bases are a match to TRBD1. The CDR3 consists of 18 residues. Looked up from germline, CDR1 is MNHEY and CDR2 is SVGEGT. The J segment lost 8 bases and the V segment lost 0 bases, leaving 14 bases of the junction unmatched. The CDR3 here is CASSYSTTGTGKLDEQFF. The DNA for the CDR3 is TGTGCCAGCAGTTACTCGACTACCGGGACAGGGAAGTTGGATGAGCAGTTCTTC.

The genes are TRBV2 and TRBJ1-1; no definite D call. Per germline, CDR1 SNHLY and CDR2 FYNNEI. Between the trimmed V and J ends, which lost 6 bases and 4 bases, there was a span of 15 bases. The CDR3 loop spans 14 amino acids. CDR3 in DNA: TGTGCCAGCAGAGAACCGCGGGGATTCACTGAAGCTTTCTTT. Translated: CASREPRGFTEAFF. The complete variable domain, with remaining parts taken from reference TRBV2 and TRBJ1-1, reads EPEVTQTPSHQVTQMGQEVILRCVPISNHLYFYWYRQILGQKVEFLVSFYNNEISEKSEIFDDQFSVERPDGSNFTLKIRSTKLEDSAMYFCASREPRGFTEAFFGQGTRLTVV.